Here is one T cell receptor beta chain with its context. The antigen is undetermined. Germline CDR1 is LGHNA and CDR2 is YSLEER. Trimming cost V 0 bases and J 14 bases; bases outside gene matches: 5. The CDR3 runs to 14 residues. The sample is drawn from a study of monozygotic twins with cystic fibrosis. Study-wide context: Approximately 3 micrograms of fragmented DNA underwent about 15 PCR cycles for library preparation.

General study results and limits: Shared CDR3 numbers were not associated with age, concordance or severity. The repertoire was suggested to be naive-dominated, clonality median roughly 0.0091.

Only in-frame clones appear in the TCRdb table, and some are missing; sequencing was by immunoSEQ multiplex PCR. The sample shows tens of thousands of clones, around 98% of them seen only once. Source material: blood. The chain combines TRBV4-3 with TRBJ2-3, with 13 positions matching TRBD2. This TCR derives from a girl aged 5 to 17 with cystic fibrosis. CDR3 coding DNA: TGCGCCAGCAGCCAAGAGGGACTAGCGGGATCCCGGTATTTT. Residues: CASSQEGLAGSRYF.